The TCR beta chain described here comes from a study of CD8+ T cells in alopecia areata. The study, taken as a whole, reports: Compared with mice, patients displayed less clear TCR sharing, possibly for HLA-related reasons.

Treatment specified: oral pan-JAK inhibitor, 5-10 mg twice daily. Individuals with alopecia areata gave both lesional scalp punch biopsies and peripheral blood for collection. cDNA reverse transcribed from extracted RNA served as the sequencing template. Libraries were prepared by immunoSEQ multiplex PCR; TCRdb keeps only in-frame clonotypes and omits some of them. The table shows roughly 110,000 clones, with approximately 51% occurring only once. Germline CDR1 and CDR2: SGHDT and YYEEEE. The CDR3 is 14 amino acids. Trimming took off 2 bases at V and 1 base at J, with 10 bases between the two ends. The table lists this clone with a count of one. Antigen: not known.

The rearrangement uses TRBV5-6 and TRBJ2-7, with unresolved D. The sample was CD4+ T cells sorted from blood, taken at week 24, from a patient treated with tofacitinib. This receptor was obtained from a human donor with alopecia areata. CDR3 amino acids: CASSFGQASYEQYF. The CDR3 coding sequence is TGTGCCAGCAGCTTCGGCCAGGCTTCCTACGAGCAGTACTTC.